The TCR beta chain described here comes from a study of blood T cell repertoires in COVID-19. At the level of the study: From the United States, Italy and Spain came samples of acute and convalescent COVID-19. PBMCs, B-cell-depleted T cells, or T cells provided the cDNA or gDNA that made up the material.

In the study's own analysis: Scientists estimated how many nucleated cells there were by amplifying reference gene primers. Produced via immunoSEQ multiplex PCR; TCRdb's table is partial and in-frame only. The DNA gave D and trimming, while V, J and clone size come from that table. The sample holds about 530,000 clones, approximately 88% seen once. Seattle researchers signed up patients amid active infection and tracked them longitudinally. This TCR was recovered from a woman between 45 and 60 years old with COVID-19, enrolled during active disease. The sequenced material came from peripheral blood.

In DNA, the CDR3 is TGTGCCAGCAGTGAGTCGTTGATTCTTACGGGACAGGGGAACTATGGCTACACCTTC. This sequence encodes CASSESLILTGQGNYGYTF. The V call is TRBV6-1, the J call TRBJ1-2; 10 bases align to TRBD1. Germline CDR1 and CDR2: MNHNS and SASEGT. V trimming: 3 bases; J trimming: 2 bases; junction bases outside the gene matches: 15. The CDR3 has 19 residues.